These 7 T cell receptor beta chains were all obtained from the same sample, sequenced in a study of cytomegalovirus exposure and HLA in healthy donors. It was with 60 Vbeta and 13 Jbeta primers that the PCR ran. Sequenced by immunoSEQ multiplex PCR; TCRdb stores in-frame clones only, minus some. The table records over 140,000 clones, about 84% of them present only once. The sample consisted of PBMCs. Receptor source: a man over 45 in good health and CMV-seronegative.

The V and J genes are TRBV15 and TRBJ2-6, with 8 bases fitting TRBD1. This CDR3 contains 18 residues. The V gene end was trimmed by 0 bases and the J gene end by 4 bases; junction bases not matched to a gene: 8. Per the germline V gene, CDR1 is LNHNV and CDR2 is YYDKDF (reference sequence). CDR3 coding DNA: TGTGCCACCAGCAGAGATACGACAGGGGTAATCGGGGCCAACGTCCTGACTTTC. It translates to CATSRDTTGVIGANVLTF.

The genes are TRBV7-9 and TRBJ1-3, with 8 bases matching TRBD1. Germline CDR1 reads SEHNR; CDR2 reads FQNEAQ (reference sequence). V was clipped by 4 bases and J by 2 bases; unmatched bases: 4. This CDR3 comprises 15 residues. The CDR3 nucleotides are TGTGCCAGCAGCTGGGACAGGTCCCCTGGAAACACCATATATTTT. The encoded protein is CASSWDRSPGNTIYF.

This chain connects TRBV20-1 to TRBJ2-7; D unclear. The CDR3 length is 11 residues. Germline CDR1 and CDR2: DFQATT and SNEGSKA (reference sequence). The V end lost 0 bases, the J end lost 5 bases, and 5 bases lay between the germline ends. The CDR3 reads CSARDFNEQYF. The CDR3 DNA follows: TGCAGTGCTAGAGATTTCAACGAGCAGTACTTC.

The rearrangement uses TRBV5-6 and TRBJ2-5; 12 nucleotides agree with TRBD2. J was trimmed by 5 bases and V by 2 bases; bases with no gene match: 7. The V gene's germline CDR1 is SGHDT and CDR2 YYEEEE. The CDR3 sequence is 16 residues long. The CDR3 is CASSFRLAGAFETQYF. In DNA form, the CDR3 reads TGTGCCAGCAGCTTCAGACTAGCGGGAGCTTTTGAGACCCAGTACTTC.

V and J are TRBV9 and TRBJ1-4; D unresolved. Trimming cost V 0 bases and J 0 bases, with 6 bases left between them. Per the germline V gene, CDR1 is SGDLS and CDR2 is YYNGEE. The CDR3 loop spans 15 amino acids. This CDR3 is CASSVDETTNEKLFF. CDR3 nucleotides: TGTGCCAGCAGCGTAGACGAGACAACTAATGAAAAACTGTTTTTT.

The rearrangement links TRBV6-5 to TRBJ1-2; D perhaps matches TRBD1 (6 bases). Trimming took off 2 bases at V and 5 bases at J, with 12 bases between the two ends. This CDR3 region has 14 residues. Germline values: CDR1 MNHEY, CDR2 SVGAGI. The CDR3 loop is CASSYGGGSYGYTF. The CDR3 DNA reads TGTGCCAGCAGTTACGGGGGGGGCAGTTATGGCTACACCTTC.

This sequence joins TRBV5-1 and TRBJ1-2, with 10 bases lining up with TRBD1. The CDR3 is 15 amino acids. Per germline, CDR1 SGHRS and CDR2 YFSETQ. With V trimmed by 4 bases and J by 4 bases, 7 bases remained unmatched. For the CDR3, the DNA is TGCGCCAGCAGCGAACGGACAGGGGGAGGCTATGGCTACACCTTC. Amino acids: CASSERTGGGYGYTF.